This T cell receptor beta chain came from a study of cytomegalovirus exposure and HLA in healthy donors. Primers included in the PCR were 60 Vbeta and 13 Jbeta primers. Sequenced by immunoSEQ multiplex PCR; TCRdb stores in-frame clones only, minus some. The sample has about 160,000 clones; 80% to 85% are singletons. The specimen was PBMCs. The clonotype was recovered from a human donor in good health.

CDR3 nucleotide sequence: TGCGCCAGCAGCTTGGGTGCAGGAAGTGGTACAGATACGCAGTATTTT. Translation gives CASSLGAGSGTDTQYF. J is TRBJ2-3 and V is TRBV5-1; unclear D gene. Per the germline V gene, CDR1 is SGHRS and CDR2 is YFSETQ. The CDR3 has 16 amino acids. Trimming took off 0 bases at V and 3 bases at J, with 14 bases between the two ends.